These 10 T cell receptor beta chains originate from one sample sequenced in a study of T cells in Graves' hyperthyroidism and ophthalmopathy. RNA transcripts provided the source from which TCR beta CDR3 regions were amplified. In the first-round RT-PCR of the TCR CDR3, the HTBI primer set was used. TCRdb itself ran the multiplex PCR reads through MiXCR, one entry per CDR3 protein. Of hundreds of thousands of distinct CDR3 sequences in the sample, just over 35% were seen once. Sequencing was done on a sample of blood. These receptors came from a woman aged 40 to 50 with Graves' hyperthyroidism.

CDR3 in DNA: TGTGCCAGCAGCTCCTCGCTAGCGGTTACCTACGAGCAGTACTTC. It yields the protein CASSSSLAVTYEQYF. V gene TRBV7-2 combines with J gene TRBJ2-7; TRBD2 matches at 7 bases. Germline V CDR1 and CDR2: SGHTA, FQGNSA. This CDR3 has 15 residues. V shed 4 bases, J shed 2 bases, and the junction held 8 bases outside the gene matches.

This clonotype was found many times. A read error may account for a junction end that differs from germline. This sequence joins TRBV11-2 and TRBJ2-5, with TRBD2 matching 9 bases. Germline V gene lookup returns CDR1 SGHAT and CDR2 FQNNGV. There are 15 residues in the CDR3. The CDR3 region has the DNA TGTGCCAGCCGCTTGCGGCGGGGGGGCGAGGAGACCCAGTACTTC. Translating it yields CASRLRRGGEETQYF.

V usage is TRBV7-9 and J usage is TRBJ2-6; TRBD1 matches 7 bases. CDR3 size: 18 residues. Germline V gene lookup returns CDR1 SEHNR and CDR2 FQNEAQ (reference sequence). Trimming at V came to 5 bases and at J to 4 bases, leaving 14 bases not matched to a gene. The CDR3 coding sequence is TGTGCCAGCAGCCACCGGGACAGTCAACTTAGAGGGGCCAACGTCCTGACTTTC. Translation gives CASSHRDSQLRGANVLTF.

This clonotype was detected only once. This may be a read error, as it is one base from a much larger clone. V usage is TRBV29-1 and J usage is TRBJ1-3; 8 positions agree with TRBD1. Germline V CDR1 and CDR2: SQVTM, ANQGSEA. This CDR3 comprises 16 residues. The CDR3 sequence: CSVEDPGQGGGSTIYF. The CDR3 DNA reads as TGCAGCGTTGAAGATCCCGGACAGGGCGGTGGAAGCACCATATATTTT.

This chain joins TRBV15 and TRBJ1-1, with D possibly TRBD1 on 6 matching bases. V was cut by 1 base and J by 4 bases, with 13 bases left in between. The CDR3 totals 15 residues. Germline assignment: CDR1 LNHNV and CDR2 YYDKDF (reference sequence). Here the CDR3 DNA reads TGTGCCACCAGCAGAGGGAGGGGGATTGGCACTGAAGCTTTCTTT. It is translated as CATSRGRGIGTEAFF.

Many counts were recorded for this clonotype. The chain couples TRBV29-1 to TRBJ2-5, with D tentatively TRBD1 (6 bases). V was pared by 6 bases and J by 5 bases, with 16 bases between. CDR1 is SQVTM and CDR2 is ANQGSEA in the germline V gene. This CDR3 contains 13 residues. The CDR3 sequence: CSVLGHLMETQYF. The CDR3 region has the DNA TGCAGCGTCCTGGGACACCTTATGGAGACCCAGTACTTC.

This clonotype was found a few times. The rearrangement links TRBV12-3 or TRBV12-4 to TRBJ1-2; D might be TRBD1 (6 bases). The CDR3 runs 14 residues. V lost 3 bases, J lost 7 bases, and 15 bases lay in between. The CDR3: CASSFQGSIGGYTF. The CDR3 nucleotides read TGTGCCAGCAGTTTCCAGGGGTCCATAGGTGGCTACACCTTC.

The rearrangement links TRBV6-5 to TRBJ1-4; a possible D gene is TRBD1 (6 bases). Germline V CDR1 and CDR2: MNHEY, SVGAGI. V lost 5 bases, J lost 5 bases, and 15 bases lay in between. The CDR3 has 15 residues. The CDR3 bases are TGTGCCAGCAGTCCTCCGACAGGAGGAAATGAAAAACTGTTTTTT. Encoded protein: CASSPPTGGNEKLFF.

This clonotype has a handful of counts. This rearrangement joins TRBV4-1 to TRBJ1-1; TRBD1 agrees at 9 bases. J gave up 5 bases and V 2 bases, and 6 bases lay outside the gene matches. This CDR3 comprises 15 residues. Germline CDR1 reads MGHRA; CDR2 reads YSYEKL. The CDR3 bases are TGCGCCAGCAGCCAACTTACAGGGGGCCGAACTGAAGCTTTCTTT. Translation: CASSQLTGGRTEAFF.

This clonotype appeared many times. In nucleotides, the CDR3 is TGCAGTGCTGGGCACATCAATCAGCCCCAGCATTTT. This sequence encodes CSAGHINQPQHF. The chain links TRBV20-1 to TRBJ1-5; no clear D. This CDR3 spans 12 amino acids. V lost 5 bases and J 3 bases, leaving 8 bases between the germline ends. Germline V gene data show CDR1 as DFQATT and CDR2 as SNEGSKA (reference sequence).